The 2 T cell receptor beta chains listed next were all sequenced from one sample in a study of identical twins. TCRdb independently ran MiXCR on the 5' RACE reads; one entry per CDR3 protein. The sample carries about 1.7 million distinct CDR3 sequences, under 35% recorded once. The sequenced material came from cord blood. Receptors were obtained from a newborn girl in good health.

The chain combines TRBV28 with TRBJ1-1; unclear D gene. CDR1 and CDR2 (germline): MDHEN, SYDVKM. Trimming removed 7 bases from V and 4 bases from J, with 13 bases in between. CDR3 size: 13 residues. The CDR3 loop reads CASTETLGTEAFF. As DNA, the CDR3 is TGTGCCAGCACTGAGACGTTGGGCACTGAAGCTTTCTTT.

The chain carries TRBV27 and TRBJ2-5; D may be TRBD1 (5 bases). V lost 0 bases, J lost 1 base, and 9 bases lay in between. This CDR3 is built from 15 residues. Germline-derived CDR1 and CDR2 are MNHEY and SMNVEV (reference sequence). DNA of the CDR3: TGTGCCAGCAGTTTATCAAGACAGTTCCAAGAGACCCAGTACTTC. Translation: CASSLSRQFQETQYF.